This T cell receptor beta chain is drawn from a study of OX40 agonist ivuxolimab in advanced cancers. Overall study: The study gave patients intravenous ivuxolimab at 0.01 to 10 mg/kg every 2 weeks. Prior checkpoint blockade (anti-PD-1, anti-PD-L1 or anti-CTLA-4) was permitted; 40% had it. The study's findings and limits: People who partly responded at 0.1-3.0 mg/kg had some of the least clonal expansion seen. Within 6 weeks, CD4+ and CD8+ blood T cells expanded clonally at 0.1 to 3.0 mg/kg.

V shed 3 bases and J shed 7 bases, with 16 bases lying between them. The germline gives CDR1 MNHEY, CDR2 SMNVEV (reference sequence). The CDR3 extends over 14 amino acids. Clones were sequenced by immunoSEQ multiplex PCR, and TCRdb holds only the in-frame ones, with some missing. The data show about 22,000 clones, roughly 86% seen once. Comments on this clone: The antigen is unknown.

This clonotype was sampled from an adult with an advanced solid tumor such as melanoma, head and neck, liver or kidney cancer. This rearrangement joins TRBV27 to TRBJ2-7; maybe TRBD2 (6 bases). The specimen was CD4+ or CD8+ T cells sorted from blood, collected in a trial of the OX40 agonist ivuxolimab. The CDR3 loop is CASSFASAFGEQYF. In DNA, the CDR3 is TGTGCCAGCAGTTTCGCTAGCGCCTTCGGGGAGCAGTACTTC.